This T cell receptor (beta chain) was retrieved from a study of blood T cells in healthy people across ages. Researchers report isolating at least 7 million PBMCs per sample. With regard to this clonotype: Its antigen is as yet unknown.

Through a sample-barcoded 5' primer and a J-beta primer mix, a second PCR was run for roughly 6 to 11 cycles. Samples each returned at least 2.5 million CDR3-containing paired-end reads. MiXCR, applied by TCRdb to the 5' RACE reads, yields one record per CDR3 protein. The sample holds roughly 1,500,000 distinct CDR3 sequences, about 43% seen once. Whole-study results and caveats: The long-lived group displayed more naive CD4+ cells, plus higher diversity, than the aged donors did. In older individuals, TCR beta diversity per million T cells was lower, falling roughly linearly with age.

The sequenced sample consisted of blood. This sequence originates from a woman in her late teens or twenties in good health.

The chain's CDR3 is CASSYGPDMGLNADDNEQFF. CDR3 sequence (DNA): TGTGCCAGCAGTTACGGCCCGGACATGGGCTTGAACGCAGATGACAATGAGCAGTTCTTC. The chain is built from TRBV6-5 and TRBJ2-1, with D possibly matching TRBD1 (5 bases). The germline gives CDR1 MNHEY, CDR2 SVGAGI. The CDR3 is made up of 20 amino acids. V was pared by 2 bases and J by 5 bases, with 28 bases between.